The T cell receptor (beta chain) under discussion was sequenced for a study of blood T cell repertoires in COVID-19. Libraries were prepared by immunoSEQ multiplex PCR; TCRdb keeps only in-frame clonotypes and omits some of them. The top ten hold roughly 2.9% of the sample, which has 270,000 or so clones, approximately 81% seen once. Input material: peripheral blood. The sequence was obtained from a woman aged 55-69 years with active or convalescent COVID-19.

CDR3 amino acids: CASSWDRGYNEQFF. The CDR3 nucleotides are TGTGCCAGCAGCTGGGACAGGGGCTACAATGAGCAGTTCTTC. The chain couples TRBV11-2 to TRBJ2-1; 10 bases map to TRBD1. Trimming cost V 4 bases and J 3 bases; bases outside gene matches: 0. The CDR3 extends over 14 amino acids. Germline CDR1 is SGHAT and CDR2 is FQNNGV.